A selection of T cell receptor beta chains follows, all from one sample in a study of molecular identifiers for immune sequencing clone quantification. TCRdb used MiXCR to reprocess the PCR reads, holding one entry per CDR3 protein. The sample records tens of thousands of distinct CDR3 sequences, about 18% being singletons. Sequenced input: naive CD8+ T cells from blood, with Jurkat cell RNA spiked in. Receptors originate from a human donor in good health. Some libraries in this study had Jurkat cell RNA spiked in. Each CDR3 is given with its conserved first and last residue. The order of the fields is V gene, clone size, J gene, CDR3 protein. The listing skips clone size in some rows; elsewhere it reads once, few, many or a size class.

V: TRBV13
size: many
J: TRBJ1-4
CDR3: CASSSTVPNEKLFF

V: TRBV4-3
size: many
J: TRBJ2-1
CDR3: CASSPDRSSYNEQFF

V: TRBV5-6
size: -
J: TRBJ1-2
CDR3: CASSSNNYGYTF

V: TRBV7-8
size: few
J: TRBJ2-2
CDR3: CASSSGGTGELFF

V: TRBV3-1
size: -
J: TRBJ2-7
CDR3: CASSQDLAYEQYF

V: TRBV27
size: many
J: TRBJ2-7
CDR3: CASSLASSYEQYF

V: TRBV28
size: few
J: TRBJ2-7
CDR3: CASSLPTSGTGMTWEAYEQYF

V: TRBV15
size: many
J: TRBJ2-1
CDR3: CATSRDRSSYNEQFF

V: TRBV10-3
size: many
J: TRBJ2-7
CDR3: CAISESSEGLYEQYF

V: TRBV9
size: -
J: TRBJ2-6
CDR3: CASSVSRVTLSGANVLTF

V: TRBV6-5
size: many
J: TRBJ2-1
CDR3: CASSFSGRYNEQFF

V: TRBV29-1
size: -
J: TRBJ2-3
CDR3: CSVELHTQYF

V: TRBV28
size: many
J: TRBJ2-7
CDR3: CASSALTSGTAYEQYF

V: TRBV5-4
size: -
J: TRBJ2-1
CDR3: CASSPRQGRDEQFF

V: TRBV29-1
size: -
J: TRBJ2-7
CDR3: CSVGQNYEQYF

V: TRBV4-2
size: many
J: TRBJ1-2
CDR3: CASSHLQGPGNYGYTF

V: TRBV7-3
size: many
J: TRBJ2-2
CDR3: CASSLGLAGATGELFF

V: TRBV12-3/TRBV12-4
size: many
J: TRBJ2-5
CDR3: CASRGGETQYF

V: TRBV6-2/TRBV6-3
size: few
J: TRBJ1-1
CDR3: CASTELRDFLTEAFF

V: TRBV9
size: many
J: TRBJ2-7
CDR3: CASSPSGGLAGVYEQYF

V: TRBV4-1
size: many
J: TRBJ1-5
CDR3: CASSQVRLSNQPQHF

V: TRBV28
size: -
J: TRBJ1-2
CDR3: CASSRDSPLSFYTF

V: TRBV7-6
size: -
J: TRBJ2-3
CDR3: CASSLELAGLDTQYF

V: TRBV29-1
size: many
J: TRBJ2-2
CDR3: CSVLQGRGTGELFF

V: TRBV7-2
size: many
J: TRBJ2-5
CDR3: CASRDQILETQYF

V: TRBV15
size: -
J: TRBJ2-5
CDR3: CATSREWAEAETQYF

V: TRBV7-7
size: -
J: TRBJ2-1
CDR3: CASSLALGTRYEQFF

V: TRBV5-1
size: many
J: TRBJ2-7
CDR3: CASSYGLAGGLGHEQYF

V: TRBV28
size: many
J: TRBJ1-6
CDR3: CASSPTGSYNSPLHF

V: TRBV12-3/TRBV12-4
size: many
J: TRBJ2-3
CDR3: CASSLWVDTQYF

V: TRBV20-1
size: many
J: TRBJ2-1
CDR3: CSARQPYVLDSQQFF

V: TRBV2
size: few
J: TRBJ1-6
CDR3: CATRRVYYNSPLHF

V: TRBV25-1
size: -
J: TRBJ2-7
CDR3: CASSVAGPYEQYF

V: TRBV20-1
size: -
J: TRBJ2-7
CDR3: CSASSGSSYEQYF

V: TRBV5-6
size: -
J: TRBJ1-3
CDR3: CASSLSGRTGNTIYF

V: TRBV27
size: many
J: TRBJ2-3
CDR3: CASSLRLTDTQYF

V: TRBV6-2/TRBV6-3
size: once
J: TRBJ2-3
CDR3: CASSLTSGSADTQYF

V: TRBV7-9
size: few
J: TRBJ2-1
CDR3: CASSFGHPPYNEQFF

V: TRBV4-3
size: few
J: TRBJ2-2
CDR3: CASSQDRQGLAGELFF

V: TRBV12-3/TRBV12-4
size: few
J: TRBJ2-3
CDR3: CASTLRGDTQYF

V: TRBV4-1
size: many
J: TRBJ2-1
CDR3: CASSQDVNEQFF

V: TRBV28
size: many
J: TRBJ2-2
CDR3: CASNDRLSGELFF

V: TRBV7-9
size: few
J: TRBJ1-6
CDR3: CASSARDRANSPLHF

V: TRBV28
size: many
J: TRBJ2-7
CDR3: CASSSGTSGIQYEQYF

V: TRBV12-3/TRBV12-4
size: many
J: TRBJ1-5
CDR3: CASRTGNQPQHF

V: TRBV7-8
size: -
J: TRBJ2-1
CDR3: CASSLRRVRSSYNEQFF

V: TRBV19
size: many
J: TRBJ2-2
CDR3: CASSFWTGELFF

V: TRBV13
size: few
J: TRBJ2-1
CDR3: CASSFGELNEQFF

V: TRBV19
size: few
J: TRBJ2-2
CDR3: CASFGLYPGFAGELFF

V: TRBV7-9
size: many
J: TRBJ2-5
CDR3: CASAARVETQYF